The clone carrying this TCR beta chain was counted many times. During its preparation, the TCRbeta library received unique molecular identifiers. Each CDR3 protein is one row after TCRdb ran MiXCR on the PCR reads. The sample yields hundreds of thousands of distinct CDR3 sequences, 16% seen once. This record comes from a study of T-cell reconstitution after alpha-beta-depleted transplantation in children. The CDR3 runs to 13 residues. V lost 6 bases to trimming and J lost 5 bases; unmatched junction nucleotides: 9. Germline V gene lookup returns CDR1 DFQATT and CDR2 SNEGSKA (reference sequence). The source is a human donor who donated a stem cell graft to a child with acute myeloid leukemia. Sequenced here: PBMCs from the stem cell graft donor, sampled from the stem cell graft. The rearrangement joins TRBV20-1 to TRBJ2-5; 7 nucleotides line up with TRBD1. The CDR3 coding sequence is TGCAGTGCCGAACATACAGGGGACGAGACCCAGTACTTC. Protein: CSAEHTGDETQYF.